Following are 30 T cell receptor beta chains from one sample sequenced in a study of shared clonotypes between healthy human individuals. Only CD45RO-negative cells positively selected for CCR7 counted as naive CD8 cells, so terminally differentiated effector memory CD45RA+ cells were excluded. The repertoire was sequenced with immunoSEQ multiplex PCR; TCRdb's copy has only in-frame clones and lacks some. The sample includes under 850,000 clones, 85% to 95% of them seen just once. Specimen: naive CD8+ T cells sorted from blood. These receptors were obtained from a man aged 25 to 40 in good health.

The CDR3 DNA is TGCAGCGTTGAAGACGGACTAGCGGGACAGTTCTTC. This sequence encodes CSVEDGLAGQFF. This chain connects TRBV29-1 to TRBJ2-1; 12 nucleotides agree with TRBD2. The CDR3 covers 12 residues. In germline, CDR1 is SQVTM, CDR2 ANQGSEA. J gave up 13 bases and V 0 bases, and 1 base lay outside the gene matches.

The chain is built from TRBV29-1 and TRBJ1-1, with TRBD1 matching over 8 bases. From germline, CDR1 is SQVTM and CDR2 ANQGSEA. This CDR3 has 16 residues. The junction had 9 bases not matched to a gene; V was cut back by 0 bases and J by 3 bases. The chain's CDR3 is CSVEDRSQGEDTEAFF. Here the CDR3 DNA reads TGCAGCGTTGAAGATCGGTCACAGGGGGAGGACACTGAAGCTTTCTTT.

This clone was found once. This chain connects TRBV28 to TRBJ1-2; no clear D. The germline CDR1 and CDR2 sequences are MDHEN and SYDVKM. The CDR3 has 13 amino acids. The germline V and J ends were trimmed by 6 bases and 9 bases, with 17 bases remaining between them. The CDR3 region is CASSRRTADRYTF. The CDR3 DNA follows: TGTGCCAGCAGCCGAAGGACGGCCGATCGCTACACCTTC.

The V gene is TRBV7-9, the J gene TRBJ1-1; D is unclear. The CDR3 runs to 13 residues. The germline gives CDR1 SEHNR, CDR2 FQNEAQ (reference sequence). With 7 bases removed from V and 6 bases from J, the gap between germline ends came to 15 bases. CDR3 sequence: CASMRDIRPEAFF. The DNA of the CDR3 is TGTGCCAGCATGAGGGATATTCGCCCTGAAGCTTTCTTT.

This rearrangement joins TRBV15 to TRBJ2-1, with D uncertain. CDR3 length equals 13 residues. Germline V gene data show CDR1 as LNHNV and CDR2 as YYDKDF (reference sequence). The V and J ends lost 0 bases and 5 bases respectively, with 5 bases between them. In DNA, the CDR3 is TGTGCCACCAGCAGAGAGCTACACAATGAGCAGTTCTTC. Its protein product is CATSRELHNEQFF.

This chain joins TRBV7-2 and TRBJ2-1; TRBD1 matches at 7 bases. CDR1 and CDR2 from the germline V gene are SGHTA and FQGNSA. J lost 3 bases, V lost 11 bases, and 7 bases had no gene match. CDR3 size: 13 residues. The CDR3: CADVRGNYNEQFF. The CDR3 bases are TGTGCCGACGTCAGGGGGAACTACAATGAGCAGTTCTTC.

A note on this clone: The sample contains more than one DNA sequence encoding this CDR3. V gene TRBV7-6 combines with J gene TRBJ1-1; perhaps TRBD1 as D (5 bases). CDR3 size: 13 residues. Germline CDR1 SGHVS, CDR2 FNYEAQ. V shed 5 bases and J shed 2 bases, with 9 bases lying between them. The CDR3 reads CASSQTANTEAFF. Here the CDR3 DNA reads TGTGCCAGCAGCCAGACAGCAAACACTGAAGCTTTCTTT.

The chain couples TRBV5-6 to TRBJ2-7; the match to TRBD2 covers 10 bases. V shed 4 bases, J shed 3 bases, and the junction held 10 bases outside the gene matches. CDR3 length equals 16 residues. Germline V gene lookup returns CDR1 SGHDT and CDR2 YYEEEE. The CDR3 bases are TGTGCCAGCAGCAGTTGGACTAGCGGAAATTACTACGAGCAGTACTTC. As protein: CASSSWTSGNYYEQYF.

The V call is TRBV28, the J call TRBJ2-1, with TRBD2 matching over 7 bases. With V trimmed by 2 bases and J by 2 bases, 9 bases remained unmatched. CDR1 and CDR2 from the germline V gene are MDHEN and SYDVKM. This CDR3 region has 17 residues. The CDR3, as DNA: TGTGCCAGCAGTTTAACCCGCTCAGCGGGGACCTACAATGAGCAGTTCTTC. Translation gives CASSLTRSAGTYNEQFF.

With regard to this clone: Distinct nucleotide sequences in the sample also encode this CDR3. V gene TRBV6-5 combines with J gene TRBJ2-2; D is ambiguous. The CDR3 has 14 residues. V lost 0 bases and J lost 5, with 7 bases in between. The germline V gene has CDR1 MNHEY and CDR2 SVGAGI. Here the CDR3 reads CASSYSGVTGELFF. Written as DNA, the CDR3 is TGTGCCAGCAGTTACTCCGGCGTTACCGGGGAGCTGTTTTTT.

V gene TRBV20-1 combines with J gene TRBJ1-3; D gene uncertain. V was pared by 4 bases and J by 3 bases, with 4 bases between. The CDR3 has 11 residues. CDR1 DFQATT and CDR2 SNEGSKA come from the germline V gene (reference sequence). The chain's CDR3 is CSAIIGNTIYF. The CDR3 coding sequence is TGCAGTGCTATAATTGGAAACACCATATATTTT.

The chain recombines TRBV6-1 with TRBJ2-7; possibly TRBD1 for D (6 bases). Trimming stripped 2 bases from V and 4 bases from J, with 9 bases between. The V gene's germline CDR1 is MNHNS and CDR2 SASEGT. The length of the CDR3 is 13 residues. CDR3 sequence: CASSEWGHYEQYF. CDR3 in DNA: TGTGCCAGCAGTGAATGGGGACATTACGAGCAGTACTTC.

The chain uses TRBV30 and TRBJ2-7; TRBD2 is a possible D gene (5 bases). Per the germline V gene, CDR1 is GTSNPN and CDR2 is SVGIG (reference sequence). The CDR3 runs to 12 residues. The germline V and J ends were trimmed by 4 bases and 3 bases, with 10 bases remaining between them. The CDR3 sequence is CAWMGEGYEQYF. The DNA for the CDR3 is TGTGCCTGGATGGGCGAGGGCTACGAGCAGTACTTC.

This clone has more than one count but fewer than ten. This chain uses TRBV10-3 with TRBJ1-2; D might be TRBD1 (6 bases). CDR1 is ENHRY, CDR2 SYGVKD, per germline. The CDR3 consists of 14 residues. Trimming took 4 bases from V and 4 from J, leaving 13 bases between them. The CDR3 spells CAISGGATGYGYTF. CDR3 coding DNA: TGTGCCATCAGTGGGGGGGCCACTGGCTATGGCTACACCTTC.

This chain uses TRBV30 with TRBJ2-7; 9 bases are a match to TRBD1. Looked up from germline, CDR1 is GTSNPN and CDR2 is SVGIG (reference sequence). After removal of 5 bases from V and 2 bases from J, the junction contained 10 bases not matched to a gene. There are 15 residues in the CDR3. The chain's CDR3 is CAWAFGTGNTYEQYF. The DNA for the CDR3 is TGTGCCTGGGCCTTTGGGACAGGGAATACCTACGAGCAGTACTTC.

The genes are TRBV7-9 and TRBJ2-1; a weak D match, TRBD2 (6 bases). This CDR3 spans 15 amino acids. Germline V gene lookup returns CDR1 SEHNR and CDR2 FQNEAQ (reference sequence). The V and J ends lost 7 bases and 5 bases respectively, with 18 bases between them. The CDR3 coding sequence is TGTGCCAGCAATTTTGTTGGGAGGAAAGACAATGAGCAGTTCTTC. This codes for CASNFVGRKDNEQFF.

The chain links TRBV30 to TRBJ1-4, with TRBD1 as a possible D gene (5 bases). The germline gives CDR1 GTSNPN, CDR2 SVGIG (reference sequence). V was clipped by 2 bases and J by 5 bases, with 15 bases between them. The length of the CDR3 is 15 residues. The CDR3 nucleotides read TGTGCCTGGAGTTTAACAGGCTCTTTAAATGAAAAACTGTTTTTT. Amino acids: CAWSLTGSLNEKLFF.

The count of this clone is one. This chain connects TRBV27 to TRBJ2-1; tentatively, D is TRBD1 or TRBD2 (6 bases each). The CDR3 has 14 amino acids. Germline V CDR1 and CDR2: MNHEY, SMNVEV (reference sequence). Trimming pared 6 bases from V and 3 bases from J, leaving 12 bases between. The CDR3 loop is CASSQGGLYNEQFF. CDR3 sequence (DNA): TGTGCCAGCAGCCAAGGGGGACTCTACAATGAGCAGTTCTTC.

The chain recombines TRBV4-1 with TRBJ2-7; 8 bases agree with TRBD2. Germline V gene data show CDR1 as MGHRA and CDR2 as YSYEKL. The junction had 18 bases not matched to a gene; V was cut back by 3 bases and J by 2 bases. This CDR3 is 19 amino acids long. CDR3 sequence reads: CASSHGWLTSGTIPYEQYF. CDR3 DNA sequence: TGCGCCAGCAGCCACGGTTGGCTTACTAGCGGCACGATCCCCTACGAGCAGTACTTC.

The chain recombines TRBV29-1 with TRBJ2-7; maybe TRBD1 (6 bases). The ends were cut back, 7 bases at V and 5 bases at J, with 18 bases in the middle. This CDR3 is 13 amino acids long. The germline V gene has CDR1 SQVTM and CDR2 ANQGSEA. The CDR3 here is CSAWGIQGNEQYF. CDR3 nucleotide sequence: TGCAGCGCTTGGGGAATCCAGGGGAACGAGCAGTACTTC.

The CDR3 sequence: CSVEGEAGGFSYEQYF. The CDR3 bases are TGCAGCGTTGAAGGGGAAGCGGGAGGATTCTCCTACGAGCAGTACTTC. The chain joins TRBV29-1 to TRBJ2-7; TRBD2 matches 9 bases. This CDR3 region has 16 residues. Trimming cost V 1 base and J 0 bases; bases outside gene matches: 7. Germline V lookup: CDR1 SQVTM, CDR2 ANQGSEA.

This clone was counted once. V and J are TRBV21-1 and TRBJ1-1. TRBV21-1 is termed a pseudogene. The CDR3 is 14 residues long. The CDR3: CASSKERGRTEAFF. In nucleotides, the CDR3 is TGTGCCAGCAGCAAAGAAAGGGGACGGACTGAAGCTTTCTTT.

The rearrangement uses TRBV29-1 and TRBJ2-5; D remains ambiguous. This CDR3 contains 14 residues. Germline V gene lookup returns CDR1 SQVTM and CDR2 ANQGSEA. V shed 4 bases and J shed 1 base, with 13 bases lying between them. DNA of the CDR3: TGCAGCGTTGTTCTCGTTTCTCTCCAAGAGACCCAGTACTTC. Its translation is CSVVLVSLQETQYF.

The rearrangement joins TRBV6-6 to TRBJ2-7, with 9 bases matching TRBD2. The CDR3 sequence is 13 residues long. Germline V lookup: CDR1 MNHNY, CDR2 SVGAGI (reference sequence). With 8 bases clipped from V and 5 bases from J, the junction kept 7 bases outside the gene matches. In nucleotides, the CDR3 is TGTGCCAGCGGGCGGCGGGAGGGCGACGAGCAGTACTTC. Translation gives CASGRREGDEQYF.

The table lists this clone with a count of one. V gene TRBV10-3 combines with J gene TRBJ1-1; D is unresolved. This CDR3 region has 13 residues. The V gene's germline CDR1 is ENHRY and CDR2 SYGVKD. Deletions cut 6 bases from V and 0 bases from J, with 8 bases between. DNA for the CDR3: TGTGCCATCAGAGACTCCATGAACACTGAAGCTTTCTTT. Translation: CAIRDSMNTEAFF.

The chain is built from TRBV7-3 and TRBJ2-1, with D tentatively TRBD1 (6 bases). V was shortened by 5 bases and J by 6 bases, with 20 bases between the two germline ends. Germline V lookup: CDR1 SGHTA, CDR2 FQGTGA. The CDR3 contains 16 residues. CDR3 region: CASSQAKGESSNEQFF. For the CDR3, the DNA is TGTGCCAGCAGCCAAGCCAAGGGGGAGTCATCCAATGAGCAGTTCTTC.

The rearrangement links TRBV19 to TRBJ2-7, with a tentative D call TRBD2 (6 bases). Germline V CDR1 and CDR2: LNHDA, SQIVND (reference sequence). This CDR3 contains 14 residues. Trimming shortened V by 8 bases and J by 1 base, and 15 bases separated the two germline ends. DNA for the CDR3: TGTGCCAGTGGACGGAAGGGGAGGTCCTACGAGCAGTACTTC. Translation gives CASGRKGRSYEQYF. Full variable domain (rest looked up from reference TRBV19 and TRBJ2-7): DGGITQSPKYLFRKEGQNVTLSCEQNLNHDAMYWYRQDPGQGLRLIYYSQIVNDFQKGDIAEGYSVSREKKESFPLTVTSAQKNPTAFYLCASGRKGRSYEQYFGPGTRLTVT.

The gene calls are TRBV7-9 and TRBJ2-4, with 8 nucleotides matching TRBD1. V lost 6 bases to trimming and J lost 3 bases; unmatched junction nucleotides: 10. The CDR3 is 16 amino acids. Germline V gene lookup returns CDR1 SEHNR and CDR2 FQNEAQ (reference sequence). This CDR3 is CASREDRGYGKNIQYF. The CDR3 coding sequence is TGTGCCAGCAGGGAAGACAGGGGTTATGGCAAAAACATTCAGTACTTC.

In nucleotides, the CDR3 is TGTGCCAGTCATACAGGGTGGGGAAACACTGAAGCTTTCTTT. Its protein product is CASHTGWGNTEAFF. V and J are TRBV28 and TRBJ1-1; D is perhaps TRBD1 (6 bases). Trimming took 9 bases from V and 2 from J, leaving 16 bases between them. The CDR3 contains 14 residues. Germline V CDR1 and CDR2: MDHEN, SYDVKM.

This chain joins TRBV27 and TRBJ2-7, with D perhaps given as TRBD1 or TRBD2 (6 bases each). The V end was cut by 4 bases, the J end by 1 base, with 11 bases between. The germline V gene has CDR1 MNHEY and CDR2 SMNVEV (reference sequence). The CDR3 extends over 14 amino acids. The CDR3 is CASSSGGESYEQYF. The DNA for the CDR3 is TGTGCCAGCAGTTCCGGGGGCGAGTCCTACGAGCAGTACTTC.